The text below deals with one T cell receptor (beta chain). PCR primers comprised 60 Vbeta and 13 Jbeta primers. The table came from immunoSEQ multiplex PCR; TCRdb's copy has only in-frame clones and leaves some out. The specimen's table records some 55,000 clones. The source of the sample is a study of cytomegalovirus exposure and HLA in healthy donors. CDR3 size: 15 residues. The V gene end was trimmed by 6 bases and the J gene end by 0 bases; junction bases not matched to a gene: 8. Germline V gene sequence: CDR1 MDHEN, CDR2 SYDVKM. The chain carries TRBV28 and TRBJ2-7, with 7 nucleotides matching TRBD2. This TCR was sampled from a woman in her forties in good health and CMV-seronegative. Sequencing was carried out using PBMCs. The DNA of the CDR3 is TGTGCCAGCAGGGCCCCTAGCGGTAGCTCCTACGAGCAGTACTTC. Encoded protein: CASRAPSGSSYEQYF.